This is a list of T cell receptor beta chains from one sample in a study of type 1 regulatory T cells. No cognate antigen is known for these TCRs. TCRdb independently ran MiXCR on the reads; one entry per CDR3 protein. The data contain about 62,000 distinct CDR3 sequences, 62% of them singletons. Material: cultured non-Tr1 T cells, either the whole culture or a sorted T cell fraction (not recorded which). The receptors shown here come from a human donor in good health. Both conserved end residues are part of each CDR3. A D gene is named only where the DNA matches it firmly. Part of the rows lack a size; the others show once, few, many or a class for expanded clones.

J: TRBJ2-5; size: -; V: TRBV20-1; D: -; CDR3: CSASVPGETQYF; DNA: TGCAGTGCTAGTGTGCCCGGAGAGACCCAGTACTTC
J: TRBJ2-7; size: -; V: TRBV4-1; D: TRBD2; CDR3: CASRLAGDSSYEQYF; DNA: TGCGCCAGCAGACTAGCGGGAGATAGCTCCTACGAGCAGTACTTC
J: TRBJ2-7; size: few; V: TRBV20-1; D: TRBD1; CDR3: CSARVQGEDEQYF; DNA: TGCAGTGCTAGAGTTCAGGGGGAAGACGAGCAGTACTTC
J: TRBJ2-7; size: -; V: TRBV4-2; D: TRBD2; CDR3: CASSQADPSSGAITYEQYF; DNA: TGTGCCAGCAGCCAGGCGGATCCTTCTAGCGGGGCCATTACGTACGAGCAGTACTTC
J: TRBJ2-1; size: -; V: TRBV11-2; D: -; CDR3: CASSLGNRNEQFF; DNA: TGTGCCAGCAGCTTAGGAAATAGGAATGAGCAGTTCTTC
J: TRBJ2-7; size: -; V: TRBV6-2/TRBV6-3; D: -; CDR3: CASWNSDRVGEQYF; DNA: TGTGCCAGTTGGAACTCTGATAGGGTAGGCGAGCAGTACTTC
J: TRBJ2-1; size: few; V: TRBV5-4; D: TRBD2; CDR3: CASSSGTSANNEQFF; DNA: TGTGCCAGCAGCTCCGGGACTAGCGCGAACAATGAGCAGTTCTTC
J: TRBJ2-7; size: few; V: TRBV20-1; D: -; CDR3: CSARDHRGGLYEQYF; DNA: TGCAGTGCTAGAGACCACAGGGGAGGGTTATACGAGCAGTACTTC
J: TRBJ1-2; size: -; V: TRBV7-8; D: -; CDR3: CASSLGDGANYGYTF; DNA: TGTGCCAGCAGCTTAGGGGACGGAGCCAACTATGGCTACACCTTC
J: TRBJ1-6; size: -; V: TRBV10-3; D: TRBD1; CDR3: CAARRGQGSESPLHF; DNA: TGTGCCGCGAGAAGAGGACAGGGAAGCGAGTCACCCCTCCACTTT
J: TRBJ1-5; size: -; V: TRBV6-5; D: -; CDR3: CASSPTGFNQPQHF; DNA: TGTGCCAGCAGCCCCACAGGGTTCAATCAGCCCCAGCATTTT
J: TRBJ2-1; size: -; V: TRBV7-9; D: TRBD2; CDR3: CASSLGAGGQNEQFF; DNA: TGTGCCAGCAGCTTAGGGGCGGGAGGGCAGAATGAGCAGTTCTTC
J: TRBJ2-5; size: -; V: TRBV12-3/TRBV12-4; D: TRBD1; CDR3: CASSLRQGAETQYF; DNA: TGTGCCAGCAGTTTAAGACAGGGGGCAGAGACCCAGTACTTC
J: TRBJ2-2; size: once; V: TRBV3-1; D: -; CDR3: CASRRKGTGELFF; DNA: TGTGCCAGCAGGAGGAAGGGCACCGGGGAGCTGTTTTTT
J: TRBJ1-5; size: few; V: TRBV7-2; D: -; CDR3: CASGAEHSNQPQHF; DNA: TGTGCCAGCGGCGCGGAGCATAGCAATCAGCCCCAGCATTTT
J: TRBJ2-5; size: -; V: TRBV27; D: -; CDR3: CASSLYRAGRVETQYF; DNA: TGTGCCAGCAGTTTATACAGGGCAGGGAGGGTGGAGACCCAGTACTTC
J: TRBJ2-7; size: -; V: TRBV12-5; D: -; CDR3: CASGLVTGYNYEQYF; DNA: TGTGCTAGTGGTTTGGTAACTGGATACAACTACGAGCAGTACTTC
J: TRBJ2-7; size: -; V: TRBV12-3/TRBV12-4; D: -; CDR3: CASTYNVRQTDEQYF; DNA: TGTGCCAGTACTTATAACGTGAGGCAAACTGACGAGCAGTACTTC
J: TRBJ1-2; size: -; V: TRBV20-1; D: -; CDR3: CSARAFGNMDYGYTF; DNA: TGCAGTGCTAGAGCGTTTGGTAATATGGACTATGGCTACACCTTC
J: TRBJ2-2; size: -; V: TRBV29-1; D: -; CDR3: CSVEAGAGGELFF; DNA: TGCAGCGTTGAAGCGGGAGCCGGCGGGGAGCTGTTTTTT
J: TRBJ2-3; size: -; V: TRBV20-1; D: -; CDR3: CSAYTDTQYF; DNA: TGCAGTGCCTACACAGATACGCAGTATTTT
J: TRBJ2-2; size: -; V: TRBV9; D: -; CDR3: CASKHDRYTGELFF; DNA: TGTGCCAGCAAACACGACAGGTACACCGGGGAGCTGTTTTTT
J: TRBJ2-6; size: -; V: TRBV20-1; D: TRBD2; CDR3: CSATSGSSGANVLTF; DNA: TGCAGTGCTACTAGCGGGAGCTCTGGGGCCAACGTCCTGACTTTC
J: TRBJ2-5; size: few; V: TRBV28; D: -; CDR3: CASSAGVGTQYF; DNA: TGTGCCAGCAGTGCAGGGGTCGGGACCCAGTACTTC
J: TRBJ2-5; size: once; V: TRBV4-2; D: TRBD2; CDR3: CASQFSGRADETQYF; DNA: TGTGCCAGCCAATTCAGCGGGAGGGCCGACGAGACCCAGTACTTC
J: TRBJ1-5; size: -; V: TRBV3-1; D: -; CDR3: CASSQDRGHPKHF; DNA: TGTGCCAGCAGCCAAGATAGGGGACACCCGAAGCATTTT
J: TRBJ1-1; size: -; V: TRBV4-2; D: TRBD1; CDR3: CASSQGGQPNTEAFF; DNA: TGTGCCAGCAGCCAGGGGGGACAGCCAAACACTGAAGCTTTCTTT
J: TRBJ1-5; size: -; V: TRBV6-1; D: -; CDR3: CASIWGHNQPQHF; DNA: TGTGCCAGCATATGGGGCCATAATCAGCCCCAGCATTTT
J: TRBJ2-2; size: -; V: TRBV7-2; D: -; CDR3: CASSLRAANTGELFF; DNA: TGTGCCAGCAGCTTAAGGGCAGCGAACACCGGGGAGCTGTTTTTT
J: TRBJ1-5; size: -; V: TRBV24-1; D: -; CDR3: CATSEWGSQPQHF; DNA: TGTGCCACCAGTGAATGGGGTAGTCAGCCCCAGCATTTT
J: TRBJ2-1; size: -; V: TRBV29-1; D: -; CDR3: CSVVGGYEQFF; DNA: TGCAGCGTTGTTGGGGGATATGAGCAGTTCTTC
J: TRBJ2-3; size: -; V: TRBV18; D: TRBD2; CDR3: CASSRGLAGTDTQYF; DNA: TGTGCCAGCTCACGGGGACTAGCGGGTACAGATACGCAGTATTTT
J: TRBJ1-4; size: -; V: TRBV6-1; D: -; CDR3: CATQSGGSNEKLFF; DNA: TGTGCCACCCAGTCCGGGGGGAGTAATGAAAAACTGTTTTTT
J: TRBJ1-1; size: -; V: TRBV29-1; D: -; CDR3: CSYIPRGGWTAEAFF; DNA: TGCAGCTATATTCCCAGGGGAGGATGGACCGCTGAAGCTTTCTTT
J: TRBJ2-3; size: -; V: TRBV5-1; D: -; CDR3: CASSFAGKSTDTQYF; DNA: TGCGCCAGCAGCTTCGCCGGGAAGAGCACAGATACGCAGTATTTT
J: TRBJ2-5; size: -; V: TRBV12-3/TRBV12-4; D: -; CDR3: CASSPWNGRETQYF; DNA: TGTGCCAGCAGTCCATGGAATGGGCGGGAGACCCAGTACTTC
J: TRBJ2-3; size: -; V: TRBV7-8; D: TRBD2; CDR3: CASSLASLAGEGSTDTQYF; DNA: TGTGCCAGCAGCTTAGCTTCCCTAGCGGGAGAGGGGTCGACAGATACGCAGTATTTT
J: TRBJ1-1; size: -; V: TRBV6-5; D: -; CDR3: CASSYFGGEAFF; DNA: TGTGCCAGCAGTTACTTCGGAGGTGAAGCTTTCTTT
J: TRBJ2-7; size: -; V: TRBV4-2; D: TRBD2; CDR3: CASSQFTGTSGRAVEQYF; DNA: TGTGCCAGCAGCCAGTTCACCGGGACTAGCGGGAGGGCGGTCGAGCAGTACTTC
J: TRBJ2-7; size: -; V: TRBV20-1; D: TRBD2; CDR3: CSARALAGKTYEQYF; DNA: TGCAGTGCTAGGGCTTTAGCGGGGAAAACCTACGAGCAGTACTTC
J: TRBJ1-1; size: -; V: TRBV29-1; D: TRBD1; CDR3: CSVAGTGRTEAFF; DNA: TGCAGCGTGGCCGGGACAGGGCGTACAGAAGCTTTCTTT
J: TRBJ2-7; size: once; V: TRBV27; D: -; CDR3: CASSNRRNSYEQYF; DNA: TGTGCCAGCAGTAACCGACGGAACTCCTACGAGCAGTACTTC
J: TRBJ1-1; size: -; V: TRBV29-1; D: -; CDR3: CSVGGGNTEAFF; DNA: TGCAGCGTTGGAGGGGGAAACACTGAAGCTTTCTTT
J: TRBJ2-2; size: once; V: TRBV5-1; D: -; CDR3: CASSLKLSGELFF; DNA: TGCGCCAGCAGCTTGAAGTTGTCCGGGGAGCTGTTTTTT
J: TRBJ2-1; size: -; V: TRBV6-1; D: TRBD1; CDR3: CASSVEWGQVNNEQFF; DNA: TGTGCCAGCAGTGTTGAGTGGGGACAGGTAAACAATGAGCAGTTCTTC
J: TRBJ1-5; size: -; V: TRBV28; D: -; CDR3: CASSFRGRGNQPQHF; DNA: TGTGCCAGCAGTTTCCGGGGGCGGGGGAATCAGCCCCAGCATTTT